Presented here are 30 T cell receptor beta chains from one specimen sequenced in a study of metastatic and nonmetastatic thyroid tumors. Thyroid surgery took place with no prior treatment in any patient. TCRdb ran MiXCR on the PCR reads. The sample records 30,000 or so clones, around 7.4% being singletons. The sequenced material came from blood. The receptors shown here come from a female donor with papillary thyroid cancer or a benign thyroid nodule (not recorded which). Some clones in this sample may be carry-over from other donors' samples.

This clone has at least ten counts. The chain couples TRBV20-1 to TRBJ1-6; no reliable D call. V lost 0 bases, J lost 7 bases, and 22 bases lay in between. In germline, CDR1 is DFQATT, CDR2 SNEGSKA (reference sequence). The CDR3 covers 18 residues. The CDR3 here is CSARDRFVGKRPNSPLHF. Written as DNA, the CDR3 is TGCAGTGCTAGAGATCGATTCGTGGGCAAGAGGCCAAATTCACCCCTCCACTTT.

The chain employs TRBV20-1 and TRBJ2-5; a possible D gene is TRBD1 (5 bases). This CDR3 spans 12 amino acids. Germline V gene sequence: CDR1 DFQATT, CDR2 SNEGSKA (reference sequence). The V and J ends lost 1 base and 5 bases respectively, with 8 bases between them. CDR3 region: CSARVAGETQYF. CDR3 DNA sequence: TGCAGTGCTAGAGTCGCAGGGGAGACCCAGTACTTC.

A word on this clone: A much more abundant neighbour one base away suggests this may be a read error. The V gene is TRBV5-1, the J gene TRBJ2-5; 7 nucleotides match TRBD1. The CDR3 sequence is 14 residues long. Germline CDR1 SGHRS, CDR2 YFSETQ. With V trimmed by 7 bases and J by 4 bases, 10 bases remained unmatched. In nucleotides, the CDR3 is TGCGCCAGCGACCCCGGGACAGCCCGAGAGACCCAGTACTTC. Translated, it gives CASDPGTARETQYF.

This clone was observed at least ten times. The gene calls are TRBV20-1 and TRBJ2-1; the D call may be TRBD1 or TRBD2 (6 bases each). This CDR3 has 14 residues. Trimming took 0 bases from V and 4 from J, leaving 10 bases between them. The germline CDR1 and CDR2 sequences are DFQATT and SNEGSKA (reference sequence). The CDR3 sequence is CSARDRGQYNEQFF. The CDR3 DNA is TGCAGTGCTAGAGATCGGGGGCAGTACAATGAGCAGTTCTTC.

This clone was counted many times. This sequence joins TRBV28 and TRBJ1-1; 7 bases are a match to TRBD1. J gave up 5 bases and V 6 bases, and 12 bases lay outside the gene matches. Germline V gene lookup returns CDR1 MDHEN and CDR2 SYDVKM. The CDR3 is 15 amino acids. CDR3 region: CASRSAGGGRTEAFF. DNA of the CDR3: TGTGCCAGCAGGTCCGCGGGAGGGGGCCGGACTGAAGCTTTCTTT.

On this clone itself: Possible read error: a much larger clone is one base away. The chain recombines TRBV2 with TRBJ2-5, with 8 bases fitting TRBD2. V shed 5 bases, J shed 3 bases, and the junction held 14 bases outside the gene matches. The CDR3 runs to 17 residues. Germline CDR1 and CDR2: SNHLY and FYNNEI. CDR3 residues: CASSLEFWTSWEETQYF. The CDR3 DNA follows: TGTGCCAGCAGTCTAGAATTCTGGACTAGCTGGGAAGAGACCCAGTACTTC.

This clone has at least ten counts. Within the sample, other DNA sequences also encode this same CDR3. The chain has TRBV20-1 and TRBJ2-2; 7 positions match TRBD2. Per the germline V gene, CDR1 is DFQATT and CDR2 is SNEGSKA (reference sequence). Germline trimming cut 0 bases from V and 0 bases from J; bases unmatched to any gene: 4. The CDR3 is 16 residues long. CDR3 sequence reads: CSARDGAGANTGELFF. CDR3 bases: TGCAGTGCTAGAGATGGGGCGGGGGCGAACACCGGGGAGCTGTTTTTT.

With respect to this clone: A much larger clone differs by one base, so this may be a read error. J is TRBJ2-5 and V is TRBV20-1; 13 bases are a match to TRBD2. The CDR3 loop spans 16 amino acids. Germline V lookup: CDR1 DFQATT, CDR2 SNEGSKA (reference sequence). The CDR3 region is CSARATSGRSGETPYF. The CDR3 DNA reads TGCAGTGCTAGAGCGACTAGCGGGAGGTCGGGGGAGACCCCGTACTTC.

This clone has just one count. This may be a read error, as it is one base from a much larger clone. The CDR3 sequence: CAWSVRRDPFF. In DNA, the CDR3 is TGTGCCTGGAGTGTCCGCAGGGACCCCTTCTTC. The genes are TRBV30 and TRBJ1-2, with a weak D call TRBD1 (5 bases). The CDR3 length is 11 residues. Per the germline V gene, CDR1 is GTSNPN and CDR2 is SVGIG (reference sequence). Full variable domain (outside the CDR3, taken from reference TRBV30 and TRBJ1-2): SQTIHQWPATLVQPVGSPLSLECTVEGTSNPNLYWYRQAAGRGLQLLFYSVGIGQISSEVPQNLSASRPQDRQFILSSKKLLLSDSGFYLCAWSVRRDPFFGSGTRLTVV.

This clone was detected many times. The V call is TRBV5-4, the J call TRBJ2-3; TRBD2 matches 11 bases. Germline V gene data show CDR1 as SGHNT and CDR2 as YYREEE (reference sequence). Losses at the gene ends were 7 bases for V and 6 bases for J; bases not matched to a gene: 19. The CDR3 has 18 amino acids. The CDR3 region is CASLEGDSGRAVRDTQYF. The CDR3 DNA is TGTGCCAGCCTGGAGGGTGATAGCGGGAGGGCGGTGCGGGATACGCAGTATTTT.

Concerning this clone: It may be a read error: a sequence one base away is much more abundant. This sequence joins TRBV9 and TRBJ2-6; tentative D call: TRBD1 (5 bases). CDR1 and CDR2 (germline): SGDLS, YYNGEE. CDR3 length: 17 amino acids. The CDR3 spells CASSVKGLGSGANFLTF. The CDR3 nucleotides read TGTGCCAGCAGCGTAAAGGGTTTAGGCTCTGGGGCCAACTTCCTGACTTTC.

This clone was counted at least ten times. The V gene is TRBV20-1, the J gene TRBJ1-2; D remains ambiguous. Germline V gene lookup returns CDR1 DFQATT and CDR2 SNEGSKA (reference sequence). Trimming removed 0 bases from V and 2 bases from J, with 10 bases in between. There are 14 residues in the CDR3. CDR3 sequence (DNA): TGCAGTGCTAGAGATGGCAGAAGGAACTATGGCTACACCTTC. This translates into CSARDGRRNYGYTF.

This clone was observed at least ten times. The chain's CDR3 is CASSQQGVKTEAFF. The DNA for the CDR3 is TGTGCCAGCAGCCAACAGGGGGTAAAAACTGAAGCTTTCTTT. The J gene is TRBJ1-1, the V gene TRBV14; 7 bases are a match to TRBD1. CDR1 is SGHDN and CDR2 is FVKESK in the germline V gene. CDR3 length: 14 residues. The V gene end was trimmed by 2 bases and the J gene end by 5 bases; junction bases not matched to a gene: 5.

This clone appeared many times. Written as DNA, the CDR3 is TGTGCCACCAGCAGAGGGGGGGGCCGTTTAAGGGCAGATACGCAGTATTTT. It encodes CATSRGGGRLRADTQYF. The gene calls are TRBV15 and TRBJ2-3; tentatively, D is TRBD2 (7 bases). Germline lookup yields CDR1 LNHNV and CDR2 YYDKDF (reference sequence). The CDR3 runs to 17 residues. V lost 1 base and J 4 bases, leaving 18 bases between the germline ends.

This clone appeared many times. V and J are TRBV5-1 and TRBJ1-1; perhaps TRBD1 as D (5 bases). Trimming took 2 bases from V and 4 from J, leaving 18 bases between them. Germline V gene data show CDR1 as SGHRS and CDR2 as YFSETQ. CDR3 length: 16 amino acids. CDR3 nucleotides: TGCGCCAGCAGCTTCGAGTGGGGGTTTGGCCTCACTGAAGCTTTCTTT. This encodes CASSFEWGFGLTEAFF.

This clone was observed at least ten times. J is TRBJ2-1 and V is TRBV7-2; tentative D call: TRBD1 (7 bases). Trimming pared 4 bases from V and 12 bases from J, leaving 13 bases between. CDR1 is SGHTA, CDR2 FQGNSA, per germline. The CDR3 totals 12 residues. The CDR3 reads CASSSYRGLQFF. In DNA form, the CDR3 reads TGTGCCAGCAGCTCATACAGGGGACTGCAGTTCTTC.

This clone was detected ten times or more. CDR3 bases: TGTGCCAGCAGCTCCGGGACAGCGGGTGAAAAACTGTTTTTT. Amino acid sequence: CASSSGTAGEKLFF. This chain joins TRBV27 and TRBJ1-4; TRBD1 aligns across 7 bases. This CDR3 has 14 residues. Unmatched junction bases numbered 8, after V lost 6 bases and J lost 7 bases. Germline V gene sequence: CDR1 MNHEY, CDR2 SMNVEV (reference sequence).

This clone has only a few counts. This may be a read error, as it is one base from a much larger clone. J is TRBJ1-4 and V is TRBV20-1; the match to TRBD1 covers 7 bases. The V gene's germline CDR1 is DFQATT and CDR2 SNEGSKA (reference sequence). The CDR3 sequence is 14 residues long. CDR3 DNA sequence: TGCAGTGCCCCGAGAGGGGGCACTAGTGAAAAACTGTTTTTT. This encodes CSAPRGGTSEKLFF.

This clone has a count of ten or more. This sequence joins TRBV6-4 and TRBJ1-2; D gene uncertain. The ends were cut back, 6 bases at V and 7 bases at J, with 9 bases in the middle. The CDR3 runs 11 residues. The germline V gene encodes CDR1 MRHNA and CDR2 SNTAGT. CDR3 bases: TGTGCCAGCAGACCCCGTAGTGGCTACACCTTC. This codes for CASRPRSGYTF.

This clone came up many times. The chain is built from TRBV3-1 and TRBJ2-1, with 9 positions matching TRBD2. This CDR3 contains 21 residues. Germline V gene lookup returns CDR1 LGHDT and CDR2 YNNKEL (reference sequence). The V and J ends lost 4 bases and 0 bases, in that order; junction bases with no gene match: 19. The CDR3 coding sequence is TGTGCCAGCAGCCCGGGGGGACGGCGGGAGGGCCTCAGGAGCTCCTACAATGAGCAGTTCTTC. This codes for CASSPGGRREGLRSSYNEQFF.

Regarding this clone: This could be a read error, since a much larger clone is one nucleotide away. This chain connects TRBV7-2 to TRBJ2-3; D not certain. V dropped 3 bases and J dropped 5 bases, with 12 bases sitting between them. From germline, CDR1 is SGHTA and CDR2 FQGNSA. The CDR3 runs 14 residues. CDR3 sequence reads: CASSFRPSQDTQYF. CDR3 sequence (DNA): TGTGCCAGCAGCTTCCGACCATCCCAAGATACGCAGTATTTT.

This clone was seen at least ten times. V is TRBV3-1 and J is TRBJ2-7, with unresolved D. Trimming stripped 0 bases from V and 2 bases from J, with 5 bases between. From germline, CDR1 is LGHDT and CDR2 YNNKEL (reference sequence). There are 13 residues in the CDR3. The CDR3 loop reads CASSQDFPYEQYF. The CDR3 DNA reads TGTGCCAGCAGCCAAGACTTCCCCTACGAGCAGTACTTC.

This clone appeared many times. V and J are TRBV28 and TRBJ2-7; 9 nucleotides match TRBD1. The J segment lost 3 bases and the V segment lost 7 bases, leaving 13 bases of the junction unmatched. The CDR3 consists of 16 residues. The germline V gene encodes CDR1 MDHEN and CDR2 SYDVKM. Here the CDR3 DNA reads TGTGCCAGCACCCCCGCTGGGGGACAGGGACTCTACGAGCAGTACTTC. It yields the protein CASTPAGGQGLYEQYF.

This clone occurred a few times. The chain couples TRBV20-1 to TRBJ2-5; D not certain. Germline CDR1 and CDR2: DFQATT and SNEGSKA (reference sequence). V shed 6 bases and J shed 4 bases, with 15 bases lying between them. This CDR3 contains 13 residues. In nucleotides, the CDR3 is TGCAGTGCACCCCCTCCGGGTCTAGAGACCCAGTACTTC. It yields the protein CSAPPPGLETQYF.

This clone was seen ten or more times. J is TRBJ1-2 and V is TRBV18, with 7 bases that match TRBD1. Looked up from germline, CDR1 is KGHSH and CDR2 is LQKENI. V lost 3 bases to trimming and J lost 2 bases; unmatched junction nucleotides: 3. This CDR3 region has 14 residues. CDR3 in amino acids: CASSPDRSNYGYTF. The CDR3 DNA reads TGTGCCAGCTCACCGGACAGGTCGAACTATGGCTACACCTTC.

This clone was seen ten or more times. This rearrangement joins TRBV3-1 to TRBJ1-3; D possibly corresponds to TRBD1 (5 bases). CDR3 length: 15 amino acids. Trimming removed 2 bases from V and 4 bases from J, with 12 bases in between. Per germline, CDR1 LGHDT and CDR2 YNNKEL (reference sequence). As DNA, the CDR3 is TGTGCCAGCAGCCAAAGCAGGGTGTCCGGAAACACCATATATTTT. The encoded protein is CASSQSRVSGNTIYF.

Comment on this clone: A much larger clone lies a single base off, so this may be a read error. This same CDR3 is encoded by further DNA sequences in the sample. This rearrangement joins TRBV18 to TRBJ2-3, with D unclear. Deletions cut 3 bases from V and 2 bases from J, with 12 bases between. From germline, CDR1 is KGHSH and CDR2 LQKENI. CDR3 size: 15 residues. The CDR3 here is CASSPADGPTDTQYF. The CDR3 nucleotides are TGTGCCAGCTCACCGGCGGATGGTCCCACAGATACGCAGTATTTT.

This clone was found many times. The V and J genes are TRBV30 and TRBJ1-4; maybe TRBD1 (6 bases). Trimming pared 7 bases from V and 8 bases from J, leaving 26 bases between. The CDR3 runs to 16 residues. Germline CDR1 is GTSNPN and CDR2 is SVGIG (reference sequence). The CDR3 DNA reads TGTGCCTCATATCAAGGACAGACAGTCACTATGGAAAAACTGTTTTTT. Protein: CASYQGQTVTMEKLFF.

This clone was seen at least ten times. The chain's CDR3 is CATSGSSEYEQYF. CDR3 bases: TGTGCCACCAGTGGATCCTCCGAATACGAGCAGTACTTC. The chain is built from TRBV24-1 and TRBJ2-7; D not resolved. The CDR3 sequence is 13 residues long. CDR1 is KGHDR, CDR2 SFDVKD, per germline. Between the trimmed V and J ends, which lost 5 bases and 4 bases, there was a span of 11 bases.

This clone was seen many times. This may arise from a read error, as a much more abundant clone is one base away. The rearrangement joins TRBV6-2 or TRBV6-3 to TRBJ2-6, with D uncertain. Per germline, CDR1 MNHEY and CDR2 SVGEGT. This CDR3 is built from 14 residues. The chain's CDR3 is CASDDGSVANVLTF. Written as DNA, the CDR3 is TGTGCCAGCGATGATGGGTCTGTGGCCAACGTCCTGACTTTC.